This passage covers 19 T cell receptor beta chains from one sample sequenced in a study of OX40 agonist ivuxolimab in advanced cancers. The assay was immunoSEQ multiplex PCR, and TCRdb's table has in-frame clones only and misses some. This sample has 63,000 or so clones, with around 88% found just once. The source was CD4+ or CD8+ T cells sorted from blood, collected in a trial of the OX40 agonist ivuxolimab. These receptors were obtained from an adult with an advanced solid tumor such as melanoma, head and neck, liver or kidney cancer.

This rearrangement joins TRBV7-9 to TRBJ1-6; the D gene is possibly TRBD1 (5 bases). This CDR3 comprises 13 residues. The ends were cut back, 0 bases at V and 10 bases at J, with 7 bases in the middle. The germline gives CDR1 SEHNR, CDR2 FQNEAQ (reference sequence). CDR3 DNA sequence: TGTGCCAGCAGCTTAGCCGGGACCTCACCCCTCCACTTT. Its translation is CASSLAGTSPLHF.

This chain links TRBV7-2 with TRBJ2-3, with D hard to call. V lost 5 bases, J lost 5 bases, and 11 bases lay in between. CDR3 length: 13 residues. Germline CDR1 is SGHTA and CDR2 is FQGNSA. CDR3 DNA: TGTGCCAGCAGCATCACGTGGAGAGATACGCAGTATTTT. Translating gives CASSITWRDTQYF.

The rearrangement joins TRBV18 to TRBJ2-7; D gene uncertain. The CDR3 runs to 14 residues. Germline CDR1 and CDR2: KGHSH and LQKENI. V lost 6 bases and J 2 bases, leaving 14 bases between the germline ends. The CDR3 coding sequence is TGTGCCAGCTCCCCGAGGACGGTACCCTACGAGCAGTACTTC. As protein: CASSPRTVPYEQYF. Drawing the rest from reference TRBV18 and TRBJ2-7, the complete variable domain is NAGVMQNPRHLVRRRGQEARLRCSPMKGHSHVYWYRQLPEEGLKFMVYLQKENIIDESGMPKERFSAEFPKEGPSILRIQQVVRGDSAAYFCASSPRTVPYEQYFGPGTRLTVT.

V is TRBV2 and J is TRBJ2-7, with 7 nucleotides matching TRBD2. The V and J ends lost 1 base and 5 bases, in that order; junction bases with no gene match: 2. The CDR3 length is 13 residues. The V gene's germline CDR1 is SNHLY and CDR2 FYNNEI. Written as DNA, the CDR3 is TGTGCCAGCAGTGAAGGACTAGCAGACGAGCAGTACTTC. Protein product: CASSEGLADEQYF.

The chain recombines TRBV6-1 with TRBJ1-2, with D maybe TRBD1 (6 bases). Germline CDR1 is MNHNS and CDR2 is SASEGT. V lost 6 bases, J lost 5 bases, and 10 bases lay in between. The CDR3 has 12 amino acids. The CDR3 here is CASSPRGYGYTF. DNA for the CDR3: TGTGCCAGCAGCCCAAGGGGGTATGGCTACACCTTC.

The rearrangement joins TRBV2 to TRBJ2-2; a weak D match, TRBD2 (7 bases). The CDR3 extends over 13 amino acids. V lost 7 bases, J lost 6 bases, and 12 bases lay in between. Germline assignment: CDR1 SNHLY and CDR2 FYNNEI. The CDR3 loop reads CASNGGHAGELFF. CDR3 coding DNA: TGTGCCAGCAACGGGGGGCATGCCGGGGAGCTGTTTTTT.

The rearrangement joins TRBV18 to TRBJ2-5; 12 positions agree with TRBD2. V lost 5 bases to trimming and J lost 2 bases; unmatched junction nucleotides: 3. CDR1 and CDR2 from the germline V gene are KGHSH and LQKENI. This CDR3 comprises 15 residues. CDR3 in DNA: TGTGCCAGCTCAGCAACTAGCGGGGGGCAAGAGACCCAGTACTTC. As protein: CASSATSGGQETQYF.

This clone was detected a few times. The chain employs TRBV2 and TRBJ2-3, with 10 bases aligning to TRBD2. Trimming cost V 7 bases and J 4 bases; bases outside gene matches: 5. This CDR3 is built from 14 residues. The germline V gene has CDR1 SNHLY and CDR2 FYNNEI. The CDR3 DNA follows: TGTGCCAGCACCAGCGGGGGGGCCGCAGATACGCAGTATTTT. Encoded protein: CASTSGGAADTQYF.

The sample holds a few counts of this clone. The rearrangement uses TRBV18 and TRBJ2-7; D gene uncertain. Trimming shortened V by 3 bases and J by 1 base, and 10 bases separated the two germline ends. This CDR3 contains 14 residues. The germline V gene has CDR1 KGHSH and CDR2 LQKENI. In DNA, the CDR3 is TGTGCCAGCTCACCTGACACTGAGTCCTACGAGCAGTACTTC. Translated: CASSPDTESYEQYF.

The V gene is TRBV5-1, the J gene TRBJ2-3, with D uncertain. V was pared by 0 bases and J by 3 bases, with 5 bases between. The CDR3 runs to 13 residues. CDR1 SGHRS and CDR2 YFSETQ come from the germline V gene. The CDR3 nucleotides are TGCGCCAGCAGCTTGGCCCCAACAGATACGCAGTATTTT. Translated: CASSLAPTDTQYF.

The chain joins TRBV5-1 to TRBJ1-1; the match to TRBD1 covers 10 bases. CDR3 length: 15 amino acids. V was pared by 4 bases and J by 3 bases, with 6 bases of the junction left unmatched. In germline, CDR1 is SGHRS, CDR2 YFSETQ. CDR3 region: CASSTTGTGDTEAFF. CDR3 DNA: TGCGCCAGCAGCACGACCGGGACAGGGGACACTGAAGCTTTCTTT.

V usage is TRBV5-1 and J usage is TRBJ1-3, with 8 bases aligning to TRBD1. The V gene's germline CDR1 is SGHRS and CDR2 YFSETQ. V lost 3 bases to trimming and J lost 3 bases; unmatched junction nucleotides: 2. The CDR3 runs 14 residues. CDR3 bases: TGCGCCAGCAGCTCACAGGGGGATGGAAACACCATATATTTT. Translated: CASSSQGDGNTIYF. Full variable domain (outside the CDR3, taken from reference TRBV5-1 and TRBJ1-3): KAGVTQTPRYLIKTRGQQVTLSCSPISGHRSVSWYQQTPGQGLQFLFEYFSETQRNKGNFPGRFSGRQFSNSRSEMNVSTLELGDSALYLCASSSQGDGNTIYFGEGSWLTVV.

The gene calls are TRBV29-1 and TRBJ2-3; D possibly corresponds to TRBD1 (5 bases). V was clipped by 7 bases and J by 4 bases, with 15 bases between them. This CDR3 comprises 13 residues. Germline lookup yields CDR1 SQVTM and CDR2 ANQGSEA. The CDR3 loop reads CSARPTASDTQYF. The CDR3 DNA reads TGCAGCGCCCGACCGACAGCCTCAGATACGCAGTATTTT.

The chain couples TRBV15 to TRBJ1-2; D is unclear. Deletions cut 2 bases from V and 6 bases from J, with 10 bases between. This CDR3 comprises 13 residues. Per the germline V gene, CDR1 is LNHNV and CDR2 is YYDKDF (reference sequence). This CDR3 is CATSRILGDGYTF. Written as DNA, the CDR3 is TGTGCCACCAGCAGAATTCTCGGAGATGGCTACACCTTC.

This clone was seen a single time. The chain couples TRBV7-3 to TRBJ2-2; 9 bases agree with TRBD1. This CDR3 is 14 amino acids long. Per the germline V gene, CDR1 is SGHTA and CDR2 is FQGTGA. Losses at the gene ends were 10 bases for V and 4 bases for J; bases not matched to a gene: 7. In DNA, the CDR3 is TGTGCCACCGGGACAGGGCATAGCACCGGGGAGCTGTTTTTT. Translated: CATGTGHSTGELFF.

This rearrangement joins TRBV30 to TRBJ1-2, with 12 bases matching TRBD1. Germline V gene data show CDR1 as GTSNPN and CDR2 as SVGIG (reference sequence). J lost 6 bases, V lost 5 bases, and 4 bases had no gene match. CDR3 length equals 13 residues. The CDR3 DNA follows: TGTGCCTGGCGGGACAGGGGGCTCGATGGCTACACCTTC. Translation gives CAWRDRGLDGYTF. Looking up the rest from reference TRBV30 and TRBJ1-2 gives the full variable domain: SQTIHQWPATLVQPVGSPLSLECTVEGTSNPNLYWYRQAAGRGLQLLFYSVGIGQISSEVPQNLSASRPQDRQFILSSKKLLLSDSGFYLCAWRDRGLDGYTFGSGTRLTVV.

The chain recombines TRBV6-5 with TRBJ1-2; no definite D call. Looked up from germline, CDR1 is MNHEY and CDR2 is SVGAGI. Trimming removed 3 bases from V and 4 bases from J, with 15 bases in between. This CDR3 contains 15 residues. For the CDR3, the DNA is TGTGCCAGCAGTTATCGGATGGGGTTCGTCTATGGCTACACCTTC. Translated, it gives CASSYRMGFVYGYTF.

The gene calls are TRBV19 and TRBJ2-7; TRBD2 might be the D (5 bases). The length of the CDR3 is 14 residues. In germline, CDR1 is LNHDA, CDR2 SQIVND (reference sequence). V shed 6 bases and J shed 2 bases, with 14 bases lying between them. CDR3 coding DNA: TGTGCCAGTAGGCCGGGCGCCGGGACCTACGAGCAGTACTTC. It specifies CASRPGAGTYEQYF.

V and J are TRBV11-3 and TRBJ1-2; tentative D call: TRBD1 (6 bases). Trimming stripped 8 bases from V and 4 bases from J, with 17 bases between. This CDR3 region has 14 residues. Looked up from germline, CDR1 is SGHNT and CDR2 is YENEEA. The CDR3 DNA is TGTGCCAGCGGGACGGGGGGCAGTCCCTATGGCTACACCTTC. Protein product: CASGTGGSPYGYTF.